Sequencing of this T cell receptor beta chain was carried out in a study of spatial heterogeneity in lung cancer. The time point is: sample taken at primary tumor resection. Via MiXCR, TCRdb re-called the 5' RACE reads, giving one row per CDR3 protein. The sample lists around 4,800 distinct CDR3 sequences, 8.4% occurring once. This clonotype was recorded at least ten times. Its antigen is unidentified. Germline V gene sequence: CDR1 SGHRS, CDR2 YFSETQ. CDR3 length equals 11 residues. V lost 7 bases to trimming and J lost 7 bases, with 8 bases between them. Study conclusions and caveats: The study found that expanded intratumoral alpha and beta TCR counts tracked tumor mutation counts.

Sequenced here: lung tumor tissue, sampled at surgery. This sequence was found in a female donor with early-stage non-small cell lung cancer. V and J are TRBV5-1 and TRBJ2-2; D gene ambiguous. The CDR3 spells CASGGGGELFF. DNA of the CDR3: TGCGCCAGCGGTGGTGGCGGGGAGCTGTTTTTT.